This TCR beta chain was documented in a study of long-term antiretroviral therapy in people with HIV. The study, taken as a whole, reports: Clones that had undergone expansion before ART dominated the repertoire at all time points.

V dropped 1 base and J dropped 6 bases, with 8 bases sitting between them. This CDR3 is 13 amino acids long. In germline, CDR1 is MDHEN, CDR2 SYDVKM. immunoSEQ v3.0 was run at survey level. This table comes from immunoSEQ multiplex PCR, and its TCRdb copy is limited to in-frame clones, with some not included. The profile covers some 30,000 clones, with more than 85% appearing a single time and approximately 0.99% taken by the ten largest. Comments on this clone: The antigen is unknown.

The receptor was isolated from a middle-aged man with HIV. This chain uses TRBV28 with TRBJ2-3; D is unclear. The source was unsorted PBMCs, collected 2 years after starting antiretroviral therapy. The CDR3 nucleotides read TGTGCCAGCAGTTTATTGGCGGACGATACGCAGTATTTT. Translating it yields CASSLLADDTQYF. The variable domain in full, completed from reference TRBV28 and TRBJ2-3, reads DVKVTQSSRYLVKRTGEKVFLECVQDMDHENMFWYRQDPGLGLRLIYFSYDVKMKEKGDIPEGYSVSREKKERFSLILESASTNQTSMYLCASSLLADDTQYFGPGTRLTVL.